This T cell receptor beta chain was found in a study of vaccination effects on CD4 cells after COVID-19. Looking at the study overall: Some 2 million PBMC were placed in each well, which was supplemented with approximately 9.7 IU/ml IL-2 and roughly 9 ug/ml peptides. Study-wide results and limits: Clones of infection and vaccine origin contracted markedly late after vaccination. The study got few convalescent patients and did not collect any early post-infection timepoints. Cross-reactivity toward common cold coronaviruses was confined to only 1 of 255 vaccine-induced clones in healthy vaccinees.

The assay was immunoSEQ multiplex PCR, and TCRdb's table has in-frame clones only and misses some. The sample consists of more than 30,000 clones, 82% of them appearing once. Germline CDR1 LGHDT, CDR2 YNNKEL (reference sequence). The ends lost 6 bases at V and 2 bases at J; junction bases unmatched: 11. The CDR3 consists of 18 residues. At the end of 10 days of culture, CD4+ T cells were isolated. Remarks on this clone: Its antigen is as yet unknown.

This specimen consisted of CD4+ T cells from PBMCs cultured without peptide, obtained before COVID-19 vaccination. The chain combines TRBV3-1 (or the pseudogene TRBV3-2) with TRBJ2-5; 14 bases agree with TRBD2. The receptor was derived from a human donor who received a COVID-19 vaccine. The CDR3 DNA follows: TGTGCCAGCAGGGGACTAGCGGGGGCGCCAAGTCCACAAGAGACCCAGTACTTC. This encodes CASRGLAGAPSPQETQYF.